A single sample is the source of the 8 T cell receptor beta chains below, sequenced in a study of blood T cell repertoires in COVID-19. Some clones are missing from TCRdb's copy, which holds only in-frame ones; the method was immunoSEQ multiplex PCR. This sample has hundreds of thousands of clones, with 87% found just once. Sequencing was performed on PBMCs or T cells enriched from blood (not recorded which). These receptors originate from a woman aged 18-29 years who had recovered from COVID-19.

A word on this clone: The sample carries other DNA sequences with the same CDR3. CDR3 protein: CASSDSSGGTDTQYF. The CDR3 DNA reads TGTGCCAGCAGTGACTCTAGCGGGGGTACAGATACGCAGTATTTT. The gene calls are TRBV6-4 and TRBJ2-3, with TRBD2 identical over 9 bases. J was trimmed by 3 bases and V by 0 bases; bases with no gene match: 1. Germline loops: CDR1 MRHNA, CDR2 SNTAGT. This CDR3 is built from 15 residues.

J is TRBJ2-1 and V is TRBV29-1; a weak D match, TRBD2 (5 bases). The CDR3 consists of 13 residues. V was cut by 7 bases and J by 0 bases, with 10 bases left in between. CDR1 and CDR2 (germline): SQVTM, ANQGSEA. Here the CDR3 reads CSGVDSSYNEQFF. For the CDR3, the DNA is TGCAGCGGGGTGGACTCCTCCTACAATGAGCAGTTCTTC.

The chain carries TRBV6-5 and TRBJ2-3; D remains unclear. The V gene lost 0 bases and the J gene lost 6 bases, with 7 bases spanning the gap. Germline CDR1 reads MNHEY; CDR2 reads SVGAGI. The CDR3 runs 13 residues. Written as DNA, the CDR3 is TGTGCCAGCAGTTACTCAAAGAGGGATACGCAGTATTTT. Its protein product is CASSYSKRDTQYF.

The genes are TRBV28 and TRBJ1-5; D is undetermined. V lost 3 bases to trimming and J lost 3 bases, with 12 bases between them. CDR3 length: 15 residues. Per germline, CDR1 MDHEN and CDR2 SYDVKM. The CDR3 coding sequence is TGTGCCAGCAGTTTCTTCGACTCCCACAATCAGCCCCAGCATTTT. It is translated as CASSFFDSHNQPQHF.

This chain uses TRBV5-1 with TRBJ1-1; TRBD1 might be the D (6 bases). With 4 bases removed from V and 4 bases from J, the gap between germline ends came to 14 bases. The CDR3 contains 14 residues. Germline CDR1 SGHRS, CDR2 YFSETQ. The CDR3 reads CASSLVTGSTEAFF. CDR3 DNA: TGCGCCAGCAGCCTCGTTACAGGGAGCACTGAAGCTTTCTTT.

The V gene is TRBV4-1, the J gene TRBJ1-6; the match to TRBD1 covers 8 bases. Germline lookup yields CDR1 MGHRA and CDR2 YSYEKL. The CDR3 length is 18 residues. Trimming took 1 base from V and 7 from J; bases not matched to a gene: 12. This chain's CDR3 is CASSQVATGGEDNSPLHF. CDR3 bases: TGCGCCAGCAGCCAAGTCGCCACAGGGGGAGAGGACAATTCACCCCTCCACTTT.

The chain recombines TRBV5-1 with TRBJ2-3; TRBD2 aligns across 10 bases. The CDR3 is made up of 15 amino acids. V lost 4 bases and J lost 4; bases outside the gene matches: 6. Germline loops: CDR1 SGHRS, CDR2 YFSETQ. The CDR3 loop reads CASSRRTSGPDTQYF. The CDR3 DNA follows: TGCGCCAGCAGCCGTAGGACTAGCGGACCAGATACGCAGTATTTT. Filled out from reference TRBV5-1 and TRBJ2-3, the complete variable domain reads KAGVTQTPRYLIKTRGQQVTLSCSPISGHRSVSWYQQTPGQGLQFLFEYFSETQRNKGNFPGRFSGRQFSNSRSEMNVSTLELGDSALYLCASSRRTSGPDTQYFGPGTRLTVL.

This sequence joins TRBV7-2 and TRBJ1-1; D ambiguous. This CDR3 is built from 13 residues. Per the germline V gene, CDR1 is SGHTA and CDR2 is FQGNSA. V dropped 1 base and J dropped 11 bases, with 14 bases sitting between them. The CDR3 loop reads CASSLGYLPGAFF. As DNA, the CDR3 is TGTGCCAGCAGCTTAGGGTACCTCCCGGGGGCTTTCTTT.